This T cell receptor (beta chain) was sequenced in a study of OX40 agonist ivuxolimab in advanced cancers. Findings of the study overall: Which antigen the expanded peripheral T cells recognized is unknown.

Measured with immunoSEQ multiplex PCR; TCRdb has only the in-frame clones, and not every one. The sample yields more than 55,000 clones, approximately 88% seen once. Peripheral blood came from all dose cohorts at three timepoints. About this clone: The antigen is unknown.

The CDR3 has 18 amino acids. This sequence joins TRBV21-1 and TRBJ2-5. The DNA end is more similar to TRBJ2-7, so the J call may be wrong. TRBV21-1 is a pseudogene segment. The specimen was CD4+ or CD8+ T cells sorted from blood, collected in a trial of the OX40 agonist ivuxolimab. The origin of this receptor is an adult with an advanced solid tumor such as melanoma, head and neck, liver or kidney cancer. As DNA, the CDR3 is TGTGCCAGCAGCAAAGTAAAGAAGTTGGACCGTACCCTAGACGAGCAGTACTTC. Its translation: CASSKVKKLDRTLDEQYF.